This TCR beta chain was captured by sequencing in a study of cytomegalovirus exposure and HLA in healthy donors (dated by TCRdb to the late 2010s). Context from the whole study: According to an earlier analysis of 550 to 700 of the donors, roughly 180 million T cells yielded approximately 120 million unique TCR beta sequences and about 300 Gb of sequence data. Typing coverage varied by locus: roughly 620-640 donors for A, B, C, DRB1 and DQB1; approximately 500 for DQA1; more than 600 for DPA1; some 470 for DPB1. All discovery cohort repertoires had been generated on a single sequencing platform. In addition to the first cohort of several hundred subjects, a separate validation cohort of over 90 different subjects was used. On average, roughly 240,000 unique TCR beta nucleotide sequences were sequenced per donor among some 420 genotyped donors of the cohort, with around 19% of those sequences being non-productive. Of the roughly 400 genotyped donors, less than 85% were placed in the genetic ancestry cluster associated with self-reported Caucasian donors. Rather than drawing on any new phenotypic data, the later analysis identified candidate immune exposures from TCR beta sequences and the way those sequences occurred across donors. A later analysis re-examined previously published TCR beta repertoires from about 700 donors and added high-resolution HLA genotyping to investigate patterns of TCR occurrence. Because of strong linkage in the cohort, roughly five DR-DQ haplotypes were treated as single units for association and clustering. In a later genetic analysis, genome-wide SNP genotypes for about 55% of the 666 donors were used, and that subset was treated as a discovery cohort. Both class I and class II loci were covered by HLA typing, at four-digit resolution. The study aimed to test whether cataloging public T cell receptors could reveal signatures of past pathogen exposure. High-throughput TCR immunosequencing, statistical association of individual TCRs with disease status, and machine learning were combined to predict cytomegalovirus infection status. Alongside the repertoire data, information on donor age, sex, ethnicity and CMV serostatus was compiled. An early release that covered around 590 HLA-typed donors contained approximately 320 gigabases of sequencing data and roughly 84 million unique TCR sequences. In an earlier analysis of 587 of the donors, high-throughput TCR beta sequencing was used to judge whether each TCR beta V gene segment behaved as functional or pseudogenic. The T cell repertoires of 666 subjects were profiled by immunosequencing and related to cytomegalovirus serostatus.

This clone was counted between two and nine times. No cognate antigen has been identified for it. Base qualities are not at hand, and no much larger clone is one base apart. The library was built by means of the immunoSEQ multiplex PCR assay. For the multiplex PCR, a mixture combining 60 forward primers for TCR Vbeta segments and 13 reverse primers for TCR Jbeta segments was used. The CDR3 region of rearranged TCR beta genes was amplified from genomic DNA by a multiplex PCR assay. The amplified TCR beta libraries were sequenced on the Illumina HiSeq System as 87-base-pair reads. Processing in the source paper ran as follows. A later analysis tallied roughly 80 million unique TCR beta chains across the 550 to 850 repertoires, and around 9.9 million of those chains were shared by two or more donors. A nearest-neighbor algorithm error-corrected the raw reads and collapsed the reads into unique sequences, merging closely related sequences to remove PCR and sequencing errors. CDR3 sequences were aligned to IMGT reference sequences to assign V, D and J gene segments. For a sequence to be retained, a match of at least six nucleotides was required to both a V gene segment and a J gene segment. A rearrangement counted as productive if the CDR3 had no stop codons and remained in frame with V and J, and every other rearrangement counted as non-productive. Following IMGT convention, CDR3 was defined as the stretch from the second conserved V-encoded cysteine to the conserved J-encoded phenylalanine. In an earlier analysis of 587 of the donors, sequences lacking an unambiguous match to a single V gene segment were excluded. In an earlier analysis of 500 to 750 of the donors, V segments were called functional above 56.7% productive rearrangements and were called segregating when the between-donor standard deviation exceeded 5%. A statistical classification framework was built to diagnose cytomegalovirus status from the catalog of TCR beta chain sequences. In a later analysis, TCR nucleotide sequences were compared against IMGT/GENE-DB human TR gene sequences so that V and J genes could be assigned. A later analysis assigned CDR3 sequences and most-parsimonious VDJ recombination scenarios with the TCRdist pipeline. A later analysis defined each TCR beta chain by its CDR3 amino acid sequence plus V-gene family, and excluded reads lacking a unique V-gene family. In a later analysis, 500 to 650 highly shared, low-generation-probability nucleotide sequences were removed to address suspected cross-contamination and a sequencing artifact. In a later analysis, a clonal expansion index for each public chain was calculated from normalized within-repertoire ranks of inferred template counts. Generation probabilities in a later analysis came from a VDJ recombination model fitted to out-of-frame rearrangements, and those results were checked against IGoR. In a later analysis, hypergeometric tests were used to score TCR-TCR, TCR-HLA and TCR-CMV co-occurrence, with a repertoire-size bias correction applied to TCR pairs. To estimate false discovery rates, a later analysis permuted the HLA or CMV assignments 20 times. In a later analysis, co-occurring TCRs were grouped with DBSCAN, and TCRdist sequence similarity was added when clustering was performed within HLA-allele-positive subsets. Repertoires with fewer than 30,000 or more than 120,000 public chains were left out of co-occurrence clustering, as were about 5 repertoires with anomalous nucleotide sharing. Imported from immuneACCESS, the table was reduced by TCRdb to in-frame sequences with V and J called. These copies leave out some clones; in studies compared against another copy, an unresolved V gene accounts for under half, and the cause of the remainder is not known. D and trimming come from the DNA, and the V and J calls and clone size come from that table. This sample has 190,000 or so clones in its table, and roughly three quarters of those were observed once. The top ten constitute approximately 0.39% of the sample.

The germline V gene provides CDR1 SGHTA and CDR2 FQGTGA. The CDR3 goes from the cysteine to the phenylalanine over 13 residues. Only the CDR3 portion is preserved as DNA: 39 bases, with reading frame beginning at the first base. The germline V end is reduced by 2 bases and the J end by 7 bases; junction bases left unmatched: 4. The cohort consisted of more than 650 healthy bone marrow donors. All cohort members were sampled while nominally healthy, although unrecorded immune exposures were likely present. The donor was CMV seropositive and was included in the group of 250 to 300 seropositive cohort members. A peripheral blood sample was collected from each donor, and TCR beta sequencing was performed on peripheral blood mononuclear cells. The Qiagen DNeasy Blood Extraction Kit was used to extract genomic DNA from the blood cell samples. Here is what the overall study found, with its caveats: A later analysis reported that several top co-occurrence clusters appeared linked to parvovirus B19, influenza, CMV and Epstein-Barr virus. In the study, 150 to 200 TCR beta chains were listed as associated with cytomegalovirus. A further reported finding was that TCR beta sequences accurately predicted the HLA-A and HLA-B alleles for most subjects in the first cohort. The authors suggested that the approach could potentially be generalized to other disease states and immunological phenotypes. Most CMV-associated TCR beta chains appeared to be HLA-restricted in a later analysis, and the HLA associations seemed to be driven largely by CMV exposure. A later analysis associated about 16,000 TCR beta sequences with specific HLA alleles at a false discovery rate of 0.05. According to a later analysis, TCR association rates differed among HLA loci, with DRB1 alleles showing the most associated TCRs and HLA-C alleles showing the fewest. Only TCR beta chains were sequenced in this cohort, and the absence of alpha or paired-chain data limited detectable features. Correlated functional status among segregating V segments might reflect linkage disequilibrium, but an unknown experimental factor could not be ruled out. The 87-base-pair reads could not distinguish some IMGT-functional V segments, including TRBV6-2 and TRBV6-3, so those segments were excluded. Roughly uniform sequencing depth across donors was assumed in presence/absence analyses, although this assumption may not hold. A later genetic analysis associated a missense DCLRE1C variant with V-gene and J-gene trimming of TCR beta chains, and an independent cohort replicated the association. The classifier was reported to diagnose cytomegalovirus status with high specificity and sensitivity in both the original and validation cohorts. In an earlier analysis of over 550 of the donors, most TCR beta V segments were observed in productive rearrangements about 90% or about 30% of the time, broadly matching IMGT annotations. For the cohort, immune exposure information was limited to CMV serostatus. Because some donors lacked HLA typing at each locus, the association tests relied only on the typed subset. Most TCR sequences were observed very rarely across donors, whereas some public TCRs were present in many individuals. A cluster of highly shared sequence variants was judged likely to be a technical artifact of the sequencing pipeline. According to a later genetic analysis, donors in an Asian-associated ancestry cluster had fewer N-insertions in productive TCRs than the roughly 670-donor mean. Compared with equally common non-associated chains, HLA-associated TCR beta chains in a later analysis were more clonally expanded and had lower generation probabilities. Three of the identified cytomegalovirus-associated TCR beta chains were confirmed in vitro to be specific for cytomegalovirus antigens. Because counts were too low, about 15 rarely observed V segments, including chromosome 9 orphons, were left out of the earlier analysis of a few hundred of the donors. When HLA alleles, especially DR and DQ, strongly co-occurred, attributing TCR associations to individual alleles was difficult.

The chain is made from TRBV7-3 and TRBJ2-7, and TRBD1 aligns with 8 junction nucleotides. The sequence came from a male donor in good health and CMV-seropositive. The sample taken for sequencing was PBMCs. The DNA sequence follows: TGTGCCAGCAGCTTAGACAGGGGCTGGGAGCAGTACTTC. Its translation reads: CASSLDRGWEQYF.